This TCR beta chain is from a study of blood T cell repertoires in COVID-19. Per the original data handling: Estimates of nucleated cell counts were drawn from the amplification of reference gene primers. Using immunoSEQ multiplex PCR, the repertoire was profiled, and TCRdb retains in-frame clones only, with some absent. V, J and clone size derive from that table, while D and trimming were established from the DNA sequence. The sample records 130,000 or so clones, 84% being singletons. V was shortened by 10 bases and J by 0 bases, with 14 bases between the two germline ends. Germline-derived CDR1 and CDR2 are MGHRA and YSYEKL. The CDR3 has 14 residues.

The rearrangement joins TRBV4-1 to TRBJ2-3, with D unclear. This sequence originates from a man aged 60 to 69 with acute or convalescent COVID-19. What was sequenced was peripheral blood. CDR3 region: CATAAQASTDTQYF. The CDR3 nucleotides read TGCGCCACCGCCGCCCAGGCTAGCACAGATACGCAGTATTTT.